Listed below are T cell receptor beta chains from one sample, sequenced in a study of OX40 agonist ivuxolimab in advanced cancers. Assay used: immunoSEQ multiplex PCR; TCRdb lists only in-frame clones, some missing. Of about 100,000 clones detected, roughly 91% appear once; the ten largest clones hold around 0.71%. The sample consisted of CD4+ or CD8+ T cells sorted from blood, taken in a trial of the OX40 agonist ivuxolimab. Receptors were obtained from an adult with an advanced solid tumor such as melanoma, head and neck, liver or kidney cancer. Each CDR3 is given with its conserved first and last residue. D genes are given only for firm matches. Size is omitted from some rows. Given values are once, few, many or a class for expanded clones.

size | J | length | D | V | CDR3 | DNA
once | TRBJ2-1 | 15 | TRBD2 | TRBV29-1 | CSVELAGGSYNEQFF | TGCAGCGTTGAACTAGCGGGGGGGTCTTACAATGAGCAGTTCTTC
- | TRBJ1-3 | 13 | - | TRBV30 | CAWSGIPRNTIYF | TGTGCCTGGAGTGGAATCCCAAGGAACACCATATATTTT
- | TRBJ2-7 | 14 | TRBD1 | TRBV19 | CASSRQGDNYEQYF | TGTGCCAGCTCCCGACAGGGAGATAACTACGAGCAGTACTTC
- | TRBJ2-6 | 16 | - | TRBV4-3 | CASSQDWRAGANVLTF | TGCGCCAGCAGCCAAGATTGGAGGGCCGGGGCCAACGTCCTGACTTTC
- | TRBJ1-4 | 15 | - | TRBV6-5 | CASSYGTGWDEKLFF | TGTGCCAGCAGTTACGGAACGGGTTGGGATGAAAAACTGTTTTTT
- | TRBJ1-1 | 18 | - | TRBV5-1 | CASSSTPTTGTSDTEAFF | TGCGCCAGCAGCTCCACACCCACTACCGGGACAAGCGACACTGAAGCTTTCTTT
- | TRBJ2-7 | 16 | TRBD2 | TRBV11-2 | CASSLLGTSVAYEQYF | TGTGCCAGCAGCTTACTCGGGACTAGCGTCGCCTACGAGCAGTACTTC
- | TRBJ1-1 | 11 | - | TRBV10-1 | CARGRQLFTFF | TGCGCCAGAGGGCGGCAGCTATTCACTTTCTTT
- | TRBJ1-2 | 12 | - | TRBV7-8 | CASSLARDGYTF | TGTGCCAGCAGCTTAGCCCGAGACGGCTACACCTTC
- | TRBJ1-1 | 14 | - | TRBV15 | CATSRDWYNTEAFF | TGTGCCACCAGCAGAGATTGGTATAACACTGAAGCTTTCTTT
- | TRBJ2-3 | 16 | - | TRBV19 | CASSSGLLETGDTQYF | TGTGCCAGTAGTTCCGGACTTTTGGAGACAGGAGATACGCAGTATTTT
once | TRBJ2-1 | 13 | TRBD1 | TRBV9 | CASSVEGTGLRFF | TGTGCCAGCAGCGTAGAGGGGACAGGGCTCCGGTTCTTC
- | TRBJ2-3 | 16 | - | TRBV5-1 | CASSAPGSLATDTQYF | TGCGCCAGCAGCGCTCCCGGCAGCCTCGCCACAGATACGCAGTATTTT
- | TRBJ1-2 | 13 | TRBD1 | TRBV5-6 | CASSIGQGDGYTF | TGTGCCAGCAGCATTGGACAGGGCGATGGCTACACCTTC
- | TRBJ2-5 | 14 | - | TRBV18 | CASSPRGVQETQYF | TGTGCCAGCTCACCCCGTGGAGTCCAAGAGACCCAGTACTTC
once | TRBJ1-3 | 17 | - | TRBV27 | CASSYRTVTDSGNTIYF | TGTGCCAGCAGTTACCGGACGGTTACCGACTCTGGAAACACCATATATTTT
- | TRBJ2-3 | 16 | TRBD1 | TRBV28 | CASREAGTGNPDTQYF | TGTGCCAGCAGGGAAGCCGGGACAGGTAATCCAGATACGCAGTATTTT
- | TRBJ1-2 | 14 | - | TRBV7-2 | CASSLARGNYGYTF | TGTGCCAGCAGCTTAGCCCGGGGTAACTATGGCTACACCTTC
- | TRBJ2-7 | 14 | - | TRBV6-6 | CASSYTGFSYEQYF | TGTGCCAGCAGTTATACGGGGTTCTCCTACGAGCAGTACTTC
- | TRBJ2-7 | 15 | TRBD1 | TRBV7-2 | CASSLASTGVYEQYF | TGTGCCAGCAGCTTAGCGTCGACAGGGGTGTACGAGCAGTACTTC
- | TRBJ2-1 | 16 | TRBD2 | TRBV7-2 | CASFVSGTSVSNEQFF | TGTGCCAGCTTTGTCTCCGGGACTAGCGTGAGCAATGAGCAGTTCTTC
- | TRBJ2-7 | 16 | - | TRBV21-1 | CASSREHSGRAYEQYF | TGTGCCAGCAGCAGAGAACATAGCGGGAGGGCCTACGAGCAGTACTTC
once | TRBJ2-5 | 14 | - | TRBV27 | CASSPDRIQETQYF | TGTGCCAGCAGCCCAGACAGAATCCAAGAGACCCAGTACTTC
- | TRBJ2-5 | 13 | - | TRBV6-1 | CASRRTPGETQYF | TGTGCCAGCAGGCGAACCCCAGGGGAGACCCAGTACTTC
- | TRBJ1-4 | 15 | - | TRBV9 | CASSVFGQGNEKLFF | TGTGCCAGCAGCGTGTTCGGCCAAGGGAATGAAAAACTGTTTTTT
- | TRBJ2-5 | 13 | - | TRBV12-5 | CASGRDFQETQYF | TGTGCTAGTGGCCGGGACTTCCAAGAGACCCAGTACTTC
few | TRBJ2-5 | 14 | TRBD1 | TRBV10-3 | CAISETGGEETQYF | TGTGCCATTTCGGAGACAGGGGGCGAAGAGACCCAGTACTTC
- | TRBJ2-7 | 16 | TRBD1 | TRBV7-9 | CASSLAGTGGAHEQYF | TGTGCCAGCAGCTTAGCCGGGACAGGGGGCGCCCACGAGCAGTACTTC
- | TRBJ2-3 | 16 | TRBD2 | TRBV7-9 | CASSPRGSGGTDTQYF | TGTGCCAGCAGCCCCAGGGGGAGCGGGGGGACAGATACGCAGTATTTT
- | TRBJ1-6 | 14 | TRBD1 | TRBV28 | CASSFLQGNSPLHF | TGTGCCAGCAGTTTCTTACAGGGGAATTCACCCCTCCACTTT
- | TRBJ2-6 | 15 | TRBD1 | TRBV7-9 | CASSADRAGANVLTF | TGTGCCAGCAGCGCCGACAGGGCTGGGGCCAACGTCCTGACTTTC
- | TRBJ2-7 | 14 | TRBD1 | TRBV11-2 | CASSRDRGYDEQYF | TGTGCCAGCAGCCGCGACAGGGGTTATGACGAGCAGTACTTC
- | TRBJ2-3 | 19 | TRBD2 | TRBV27 | CASSLSLLGLAGGADTQYF | TGTGCCAGCAGTTTATCCCTCCTCGGACTAGCGGGAGGTGCAGATACGCAGTATTTT
- | TRBJ2-3 | 15 | - | TRBV5-1 | CASSLASLAGDTQYF | TGCGCCAGCAGCTTGGCCAGTTTAGCCGGGGATACGCAGTATTTT
- | TRBJ2-3 | 15 | - | TRBV6-4 | CASSDSGLGEDTQYF | TGTGCCAGCAGTGACTCCGGGCTAGGAGAGGATACGCAGTATTTT
- | TRBJ1-6 | 15 | - | TRBV25-1 | CASSDLGQPNSPLHF | TGTGCCAGCAGTGATCTAGGTCAGCCGAATTCACCCCTCCACTTT
few | TRBJ1-5 | 14 | - | TRBV19 | CASSPRAESQPQHF | TGTGCCAGCAGCCCGCGGGCGGAGAGTCAGCCCCAGCATTTT
- | TRBJ2-7 | 14 | - | TRBV27 | CASSFSRGSHEQYF | TGTGCCAGCAGTTTTTCAAGAGGGTCCCACGAGCAGTACTTC
- | TRBJ1-2 | 15 | - | TRBV7-9 | CASSYTLGRDYGYTF | TGTGCCAGCAGTTACACACTAGGCAGGGACTATGGCTACACCTTC
- | TRBJ1-2 | 16 | TRBD1 | TRBV9 | CASSVGLGQGIYGYTF | TGTGCCAGCAGCGTAGGATTGGGACAGGGGATTTATGGCTACACCTTC
- | TRBJ2-5 | 13 | - | TRBV7-6 | CASSRAEQETQYF | TGTGCCAGCAGCAGGGCGGAACAAGAGACCCAGTACTTC
- | TRBJ2-1 | 14 | - | TRBV19 | CASSIQGGRNEQFF | TGTGCCAGTAGTATTCAGGGGGGAAGGAATGAGCAGTTCTTC
- | TRBJ2-7 | 18 | TRBD2 | TRBV5-8 | CASSLGASGRRTGYEQYF | TGTGCCAGCAGCTTGGGTGCTAGCGGGAGGCGTACTGGGTACGAGCAGTACTTC
- | TRBJ2-3 | 19 | TRBD2 | TRBV13 | CASSPRGTSGRRGADTQYF | TGTGCCAGCAGCCCAAGGGGGACTAGCGGGAGGCGGGGGGCAGATACGCAGTATTTT
- | TRBJ1-5 | 13 | - | TRBV19 | CASSTRTGEPQHF | TGTGCCAGTAGTACGAGGACGGGCGAGCCCCAGCATTTT
- | TRBJ2-3 | 12 | - | TRBV5-1 | CASSSNRDTQYF | TGCGCCAGCAGCTCGAACCGAGACACGCAGTATTTT
- | TRBJ2-7 | 15 | TRBD1 | TRBV7-2 | CASSRTQGANYEQYF | TGTGCCAGCAGCCGAACACAGGGGGCAAACTACGAGCAGTACTTC
- | TRBJ2-5 | 15 | TRBD2 | TRBV7-9 | CASSETLAGRETQYF | TGTGCCAGCAGCGAAACGTTAGCGGGAAGGGAGACCCAGTACTTC
- | TRBJ2-3 | 18 | TRBD2 | TRBV11-3 | CASSLDFGQGGEGDTQYF | TGTGCCAGCAGCTTAGACTTTGGGCAAGGCGGGGAGGGAGATACGCAGTATTTT
- | TRBJ2-7 | 15 | - | TRBV9 | CASSGRPGSSYEQYF | TGTGCCAGCAGCGGCAGACCAGGGAGCTCCTACGAGCAGTACTTC